This T cell receptor (beta chain) was identified during a study of blood T cells in healthy people across ages. The CDR3 sequence is 15 residues long. In germline, CDR1 is SGHRS, CDR2 YFSETQ. V lost 4 bases to trimming and J lost 5 bases; unmatched junction nucleotides: 7. The use of a sample-barcoded 5' primer and a J-beta primer mix characterized a second PCR of about 7 to 12 cycles. Each cDNA molecule, via a template-switch adaptor with 12 random nucleotides, was tagged. TCRdb reprocessed the 5' RACE reads via MiXCR and lists one record per CDR3 protein. The sample carries some 690,000 distinct CDR3 sequences, over 20% recorded once.

The sample taken for sequencing was blood. The gene calls are TRBV5-1 and TRBJ1-4; the match to TRBD1 covers 8 bases. The receptor's source is a man aged 70-80 years in good health. The CDR3 loop is CASSKSGTGNEKLFF. The DNA for the CDR3 is TGCGCCAGCAGCAAATCCGGGACAGGAAATGAAAAACTGTTTTTT.